This TCR beta chain was observed in a study of blood T cells in healthy people across ages. Study conclusions and caveats: Per million T cells, TCR beta diversity dropped about linearly as age rose.

Germline CDR1 and CDR2: SGDLS and YYNGEE. The CDR3 runs to 15 residues. With 4 bases clipped from V and 11 bases from J, the junction kept 16 bases outside the gene matches. Primers used in a second PCR of about 6 to 11 cycles were a sample-barcoded 5' primer and a J-beta primer mix. Template switching added a 12-random-nucleotide identifier to every cDNA molecule. All samples yielded 2.5 million or more CDR3-containing paired-end reads. TCRdb re-analysed the 5' RACE reads in MiXCR, keeping a single row per CDR3 protein. The sample gives hundreds of thousands of distinct CDR3 sequences, approximately 48% of which show up once; roughly 19% is in the top ten. About this clonotype: Its specificity is not known.

The rearrangement uses TRBV9 and TRBJ2-5, with 8 nucleotides matching TRBD2. Sequencing was done on a sample of blood. This clonotype originated in a man aged 55 to 70 in good health. Here the CDR3 DNA reads TGTGCCAGCAGCAAAGCCGGGACTAGTAGTAATGGGCAGTACTTC. It yields the protein CASSKAGTSSNGQYF.